This TCR beta chain is from a study of T cell repertoires in ileal Crohn's disease. Study outcomes and limitations: Within the first postoperative year, endoscopy came at median approximately 6.7 months. Sorted CD8 T cells held more high-frequency clones than CD4. Compared with non-smokers, active smokers at surgery showed more clonal expansions.

V dropped 2 bases and J dropped 5; count of bases not matched to a gene: 3. Germline CDR1 is SGHAT and CDR2 is FQNNGV. The CDR3 runs 14 residues. A note on this clone: Its matching antigen is unknown.

The time point denotes: neoterminal ileum biopsy at postoperative endoscopy, about 6 months after surgery. Data came from immunoSEQ multiplex PCR; TCRdb stores just in-frame clones and leaves some out. In the table there are more than 8,500 clones, 79% of which are singletons. What was sequenced was ileal tissue. This TCR was recovered from an adult with Crohn's disease. The genes are TRBV11-2 and TRBJ2-7, with 10 bases fitting TRBD2. For the CDR3, the DNA is TGTGCCAGCAGCTTAAGCGGGAGGGGCAACGAGCAGTACTTC. It is translated as CASSLSGRGNEQYF.